A single sample gave rise to the 20 T cell receptor beta chains below, sequenced in a study of regulatory T cells in long-lasting Graves disease. The time point is: newly diagnosed GD, antithyroid drugs for less than 3 months. The authors made the TCR library using RNA they extracted from PBMCs. HTBI primers from iRepertoire and Arm-PCR of CDR3 regions yielded the TCR beta libraries. TCRdb analysed the multiplex PCR reads with MiXCR anew, one entry per CDR3 protein. The data hold around 240,000 distinct CDR3 sequences, with 15% to 20% observed a single time. These data also featured in a second study, about T cells in Graves' hyperthyroidism and ophthalmopathy.

The input for sequencing was peripheral blood mononuclear cells (PBMCs), taken at new diagnosis, from a patient treated with antithyroid drugs. The receptor set was obtained from a woman in her 30s with Graves disease.

This rearrangement joins TRBV3-1 to TRBJ2-7, with D possibly TRBD2 on 6 matching bases. Germline values: CDR1 LGHDT, CDR2 YNNKEL (reference sequence). The CDR3 contains 13 residues. Trimming pared 2 bases from V and 4 bases from J, leaving 9 bases between. The CDR3 nucleotides are TGTGCCAGCAGCCAATATAGCGGTTACGAGCAGTACTTC. Protein sequence: CASSQYSGYEQYF.

This clonotype was counted ten times or more. J is TRBJ1-1 and V is TRBV5-1; 8 bases are shared with TRBD1. Germline lookup yields CDR1 SGHRS and CDR2 YFSETQ. Germline trimming cut 5 bases from V and 0 bases from J; bases unmatched to any gene: 6. CDR3 size: 15 residues. CDR3 nucleotides: TGCGCCAGCAGTTTTGACAGGGGAATGAACACTGAAGCTTTCTTT. This sequence encodes CASSFDRGMNTEAFF.

This clonotype appeared many times. The V gene is TRBV2, the J gene TRBJ1-2; no clear D. Germline CDR1 is SNHLY and CDR2 is FYNNEI. V was shortened by 6 bases and J by 0 bases, with 11 bases between the two germline ends. The CDR3 is 14 residues long. CDR3 in amino acids: CASSPYIPNYGYTF. CDR3 bases: TGTGCCAGCAGCCCCTACATCCCTAACTATGGCTACACCTTC. Full variable domain (rest looked up from reference TRBV2 and TRBJ1-2): EPEVTQTPSHQVTQMGQEVILRCVPISNHLYFYWYRQILGQKVEFLVSFYNNEISEKSEIFDDQFSVERPDGSNFTLKIRSTKLEDSAMYFCASSPYIPNYGYTFGSGTRLTVV.

This clonotype has at least ten counts. The V gene is TRBV12-3 or TRBV12-4, the J gene TRBJ2-1, with 11 bases aligning to TRBD2. V lost 3 bases to trimming and J lost 3 bases; unmatched junction nucleotides: 16. This CDR3 spans 20 amino acids. The CDR3: CASSFGVRLAGGLSYNEQFF. The CDR3 nucleotides read TGTGCCAGCAGTTTCGGAGTCAGGCTAGCGGGGGGTCTAAGCTACAATGAGCAGTTCTTC.

This clonotype was detected ten times or more. This sequence joins TRBV7-9 and TRBJ1-4; D remains unclear. V was cut by 2 bases and J by 5 bases, with 12 bases left in between. The CDR3 contains 15 residues. Germline CDR1 SEHNR, CDR2 FQNEAQ (reference sequence). The CDR3 sequence: CASSLLGQKNEKLFF. DNA of the CDR3: TGTGCCAGCAGCTTATTGGGCCAGAAAAATGAAAAACTGTTTTTT.

This rearrangement joins TRBV7-9 to TRBJ2-2, with unresolved D. CDR1 is SEHNR, CDR2 FQNEAQ, per germline (reference sequence). Deletions cut 11 bases from V and 3 bases from J, with 16 bases between. This CDR3 region has 14 residues. CDR3: CACKRPQDTGELFF. CDR3 bases: TGTGCCTGCAAAAGGCCTCAAGACACCGGGGAGCTGTTTTTT.

The CDR3: CASSSPFRDIHETQYF. For the CDR3, the DNA is TGTGCCAGCAGCTCACCCTTCCGGGACATTCACGAGACCCAGTACTTC. The J gene is TRBJ2-5, the V gene TRBV7-9, with a tentative D call TRBD1 (6 bases). V was cut by 4 bases and J by 5 bases, with 20 bases left in between. This CDR3 is built from 16 residues. Looked up from germline, CDR1 is SEHNR and CDR2 is FQNEAQ (reference sequence). The variable domain in full, completed from reference TRBV7-9 and TRBJ2-5, reads DTGVSQNPRHKITKRGQNVTFRCDPISEHNRLYWYRQTLGQGPEFLTYFQNEAQLEKSRLLSDRFSAERPKGSFSTLEIQRTEQGDSAMYLCASSSPFRDIHETQYFGPGTRLLVL.

The V call is TRBV12-3 or TRBV12-4, the J call TRBJ2-7; D remains unclear. The CDR3 length is 13 residues. V was pared by 5 bases and J by 6 bases, with 14 bases between. The CDR3 DNA sequence: TGTGCCAGCAGTAGAATCCCGCCTGTCGAGCAGTACTTC. It translates to CASSRIPPVEQYF.

This clonotype was found many times. CDR3 bases: TGTGCCAGCAGTGTAGGACTGGGCTACACAGATACGCAGTATTTT. The encoded protein is CASSVGLGYTDTQYF. The chain has TRBV2 and TRBJ2-3, with a weak D call TRBD2 (5 bases). V was cut by 4 bases and J by 2 bases, with 13 bases left in between. This CDR3 is 15 amino acids long. The V gene's germline CDR1 is SNHLY and CDR2 FYNNEI. Full variable domain (missing parts from reference TRBV2 and TRBJ2-3): EPEVTQTPSHQVTQMGQEVILRCVPISNHLYFYWYRQILGQKVEFLVSFYNNEISEKSEIFDDQFSVERPDGSNFTLKIRSTKLEDSAMYFCASSVGLGYTDTQYFGPGTRLTVL.

This clonotype was seen at least ten times. The J gene is TRBJ2-1, the V gene TRBV15; D unclear. Germline V lookup: CDR1 LNHNV, CDR2 YYDKDF (reference sequence). The ends were cut back, 3 bases at V and 0 bases at J, with 12 bases in the middle. The CDR3 runs 16 residues. The CDR3 reads CATSSDLNPSYNEQFF. The CDR3 region has the DNA TGTGCCACCAGCAGTGACTTAAATCCCTCCTACAATGAGCAGTTCTTC.

In this sample, this clonotype turned up many times. The chain has TRBV7-2 and TRBJ2-2; TRBD1 might be the D (5 bases). Trimming left V 2 bases short and J 4 bases short, with 8 bases between. Germline V gives CDR1 SGHTA, CDR2 FQGNSA. This CDR3 is 14 amino acids long. The chain's CDR3 is CASSLRQTTGELFF. The CDR3 DNA sequence: TGTGCCAGCAGCTTAAGACAGACCACCGGGGAGCTGTTTTTT.

This clonotype appeared many times. The chain combines TRBV20-1 with TRBJ2-1; possibly TRBD1 for D (5 bases). The CDR3 extends over 16 amino acids. Germline V CDR1 and CDR2: DFQATT, SNEGSKA (reference sequence). Deletions cut 0 bases from V and 3 bases from J, with 15 bases between. The chain's CDR3 is CSAREVKTEIYNEQFF. The CDR3 DNA reads TGCAGTGCTAGAGAGGTAAAGACAGAAATCTACAATGAGCAGTTCTTC.

About this clonotype: A read error is the likely source, as a far larger clone sits one nucleotide away. Lacking the conserved final phenylalanine or tryptophan, this CDR3 likely reflects a read error. The chain carries TRBV7-3 and TRBJ1-1, with D tentatively TRBD1 (5 bases). Germline CDR1 reads SGHTA; CDR2 reads FQGTGA. CDR3 length: 14 amino acids. Trimming took off 8 bases at V and 1 base at J, with 14 bases between the two ends. The DNA for the CDR3 is TGTGCCAGCTCACAGACAGCTCAGAACACTGAAGCTTTCCTT. It is translated as CASSQTAQNTEAFL.

This clonotype appeared once. V gene TRBV7-2 combines with J gene TRBJ2-3; TRBD1 aligns across 9 bases. Germline V CDR1 and CDR2: SGHTA, FQGNSA. There are 15 residues in the CDR3. V was pared by 5 bases and J by 2 bases, with 5 bases of the junction left unmatched. The CDR3 bases are TGTGCCAGCAGCCATCGGACAGGGGCCACAGATACGCAGTATTTT. Its translation: CASSHRTGATDTQYF.

The table lists this clonotype with a few counts. V and J are TRBV9 and TRBJ1-4; D is unresolved. CDR1 and CDR2 (germline): SGDLS, YYNGEE. The CDR3 runs to 13 residues. V was shortened by 0 bases and J by 6 bases, with 6 bases between the two germline ends. This CDR3 is CASSVAEYEKLFF. The CDR3 DNA reads TGTGCCAGCAGCGTAGCCGAGTATGAAAAACTGTTTTTT.

The table lists this clonotype with a few counts. A much larger clone differs by one base, so this may be a read error. Since the CDR3 does not end with the conserved phenylalanine or tryptophan, this likely comes from a read error. The rearrangement links TRBV13 to TRBJ2-7, with 8 positions matching TRBD2. This CDR3 is 13 amino acids long. J lost 6 bases, V lost 0 bases, and 1 base had no gene match. Germline values: CDR1 PRHDT, CDR2 FYEKMQ (reference sequence). The CDR3 DNA is TGTGCCAGCAGCTTAGGGCTAGCGGGCGAGCAGTACTTA. Its protein is CASSLGLAGEQYL.

This clonotype has at least ten counts. This chain uses TRBV5-1 with TRBJ2-1, with TRBD1 identical over 9 bases. Germline CDR1 SGHRS, CDR2 YFSETQ. The V gene end was trimmed by 0 bases and the J gene end by 4 bases; junction bases not matched to a gene: 2. The CDR3 runs to 15 residues. The CDR3 loop reads CASSLEGTGYNEQFF. For the CDR3, the DNA is TGCGCCAGCAGCTTGGAGGGGACAGGGTACAATGAGCAGTTCTTC.

This clonotype occurred a few times. The rearrangement links TRBV6-5 to TRBJ2-5, with TRBD2 matching over 8 bases. Germline lookup yields CDR1 MNHEY and CDR2 SVGAGI. The CDR3 spans 16 residues. Unmatched junction bases numbered 7, after V lost 0 bases and J lost 4 bases. In nucleotides, the CDR3 is TGTGCCAGCAGTTACTCGATGGCAGCGGGGGCAGAGACCCAGTACTTC. This translates into CASSYSMAAGAETQYF.

This clonotype was detected ten times or more. The chain uses TRBV5-1 and TRBJ2-1, with D tentatively TRBD2 (5 bases). This CDR3 has 15 residues. Germline assignment: CDR1 SGHRS and CDR2 YFSETQ. With 4 bases removed from V and 0 bases from J, the gap between germline ends came to 11 bases. The CDR3 sequence: CASSRGSVSYNEQFF. CDR3 coding DNA: TGCGCCAGCAGCAGAGGGAGTGTCTCCTACAATGAGCAGTTCTTC.

Remarks on this clonotype: With a far larger clone one base away, a read error is the likely cause. The chain recombines TRBV5-4 with TRBJ1-1; possible D gene TRBD1, 5 bases. Trimming cost V 3 bases and J 6 bases, with 12 bases left between them. Germline V gene sequence: CDR1 SGHNT, CDR2 YYREEE (reference sequence). The length of the CDR3 is 13 residues. The CDR3 DNA reads TGTGCCAGCAGCTCCATGGGGCCAGCTGAAGCTTTCTTT. Protein sequence: CASSSMGPAEAFF.